The 10 T cell receptor beta chains listed next were all sequenced from one sample in a study of beta chain features in type 1 diabetes (dated by TCRdb to 2016 to 2018). The method was the immunoSEQ multiplex PCR assay. The entire isolated RNA was reverse transcribed using the High Capacity cDNA Reverse Transcription Kit, and thus expressed TCRB transcripts were sequenced. The immuneACCESS repertoire file appears here via TCRdb, limited to in-frame rearrangements. These files lack a portion of the clones; in checked studies, under half of the deficit traces to unresolved V genes, and the cause of the others is not known. The table for this sample lists 250,000 or so clones; roughly 20% of them were counted only once. Around 0.028% of the sample is in the top ten clones. General conclusions and limits of the study: A moderate but significant shortening of TCRB CDR3 length was observed in type 1 diabetes patients in all four CD4+ subsets.

The antigens these receptors bind are not known. Sample: naive CD4+ T cells from blood. Explained via the paper, the cell subset or site label denotes: true naive CD4+ T cells. These receptors were taken from a woman aged 40 to 55 with type 1 diabetes.

This clone was seen more than once but under ten times. The chain is built from TRBV7-9 and TRBJ1-2; tentative D call: TRBD1 (6 bases). The CDR3 sequence is 14 residues long. The germline gives CDR1 SEHNR, CDR2 FQNEAQ (reference sequence). Trimming cost V 7 bases and J 2 bases, with 14 bases left between them. CDR3 sequence: CASNAMTGNYGYTF. CDR3 coding DNA: TGTGCCAGCAACGCTATGACAGGCAACTATGGCTACACCTTC.

The chain recombines TRBV19 with TRBJ2-3, with a tentative D call TRBD2 (7 bases). The V gene lost 5 bases and the J gene lost 3 bases, with 15 bases spanning the gap. CDR1 LNHDA and CDR2 SQIVND come from the germline V gene (reference sequence). CDR3 length equals 15 residues. The CDR3 DNA is TGTGCCAGTAGTCCACAGGGAGGGAGGACAGATACGCAGTATTTT. This sequence encodes CASSPQGGRTDTQYF. The variable domain in full, with the rest retrieved from reference TRBV19 and TRBJ2-3, is DGGITQSPKYLFRKEGQNVTLSCEQNLNHDAMYWYRQDPGQGLRLIYYSQIVNDFQKGDIAEGYSVSREKKESFPLTVTSAQKNPTAFYLCASSPQGGRTDTQYFGPGTRLTVL.

The rearrangement joins TRBV5-4 to TRBJ2-1; 12 bases are a match to TRBD2. This CDR3 has 15 residues. V lost 5 bases, J lost 9 bases, and 9 bases stayed unmatched. Germline loops: CDR1 SGHNT, CDR2 YYREEE (reference sequence). This CDR3 is CASRPGLAGTAEQFF. Written as DNA, the CDR3 is TGTGCCAGCAGACCGGGACTAGCGGGCACCGCTGAGCAGTTCTTC.

This clone showed up just a few times. The rearrangement uses TRBV5-1 and TRBJ2-1; possibly TRBD2 for D (5 bases). The germline CDR1 and CDR2 sequences are SGHRS and YFSETQ. CDR3 length: 15 amino acids. V lost 1 base and J 10 bases, leaving 18 bases between the germline ends. CDR3 in DNA: TGCGCCAGCAGCTTGTCGGGCGCCCCTCCGGGGGAGCAGTTCTTC. It specifies CASSLSGAPPGEQFF.

V and J are TRBV28 and TRBJ2-7, with TRBD2 as a possible D gene (6 bases). Germline V lookup: CDR1 MDHEN, CDR2 SYDVKM. This CDR3 has 14 residues. Trimming left V 3 bases short and J 4 bases short, with 13 bases between. The CDR3 sequence: CASSLGLGGYEQYF. Here the CDR3 DNA reads TGTGCCAGCAGTTTGGGATTGGGGGGATACGAGCAGTACTTC.

The chain carries TRBV9 and TRBJ1-5; D gene ambiguous. The CDR3 covers 15 residues. Trimming pared 4 bases from V and 2 bases from J, leaving 13 bases between. The germline CDR1 and CDR2 sequences are SGDLS and YYNGEE. The CDR3, as DNA: TGTGCCAGCAGCCCTTCAGGACTCGGCAATCAGCCCCAGCATTTT. This gives the protein CASSPSGLGNQPQHF.

This clone was observed a few times. The J gene is TRBJ1-5, the V gene TRBV5-1; the D is unclear. This CDR3 has 13 residues. V was clipped by 3 bases and J by 6 bases, with 10 bases between them. CDR1 is SGHRS and CDR2 is YFSETQ in the germline V gene. DNA of the CDR3: TGCGCCAGCAGCTCGGCGGGCCCTCAGCCCCAGCATTTT. It codes for CASSSAGPQPQHF.

This rearrangement joins TRBV29-1 to TRBJ1-1, with D perhaps matching TRBD1 (6 bases). The CDR3 consists of 14 residues. The ends were cut back, 6 bases at V and 4 bases at J, with 18 bases in the middle. CDR1 is SQVTM and CDR2 is ANQGSEA in the germline V gene. The CDR3 bases are TGCAGCGTCCAGGGGCGGATATCGACCACTGAAGCTTTCTTT. Its protein product is CSVQGRISTTEAFF.

This sequence joins TRBV11-2 and TRBJ2-6; the D gene is possibly TRBD2 (5 bases). CDR1 and CDR2 (germline): SGHAT, FQNNGV. The V gene lost 3 bases and the J gene lost 2 bases, with 8 bases spanning the gap. CDR3 size: 15 residues. CDR3 nucleotide sequence: TGTGCCAGCAGCTTGTCTAGCCCTGGGGCCAACGTCCTGACTTTC. Its protein product is CASSLSSPGANVLTF.

The chain's CDR3 is CASSSGQGLYGYTF. For the CDR3, the DNA is TGTGCCAGCAGTTCAGGACAGGGACTCTATGGCTACACCTTC. This sequence joins TRBV28 and TRBJ1-2; 8 nucleotides agree with TRBD1. Germline CDR1 is MDHEN and CDR2 is SYDVKM. The CDR3 has 14 residues. V lost 4 bases to trimming and J lost 4 bases; unmatched junction nucleotides: 5.